This TCR beta chain was retrieved from a study of T cell responses to AZD1222 COVID-19 vaccine. Only in-frame clones appear in the TCRdb table, and some are missing; sequencing was by immunoSEQ multiplex PCR. Of approximately 150,000 clones in the sample, roughly 87% are singletons; the top ten hold roughly 1.5%. The CDR3 contains 12 residues. The V end lost 6 bases, the J end lost 5 bases, and 7 bases lay between the germline ends. Germline CDR1 and CDR2: MDHEN and SYDVKM. As concerns this clone: Its antigen is currently unknown.

Timing groups of about 4 and about 12 weeks for second doses were pooled. Study-level results: Among those given AZD1222, only six were seropositive at baseline. Compared with day 0, the breadth and depth of the Spike-specific TCR repertoire rose significantly after two doses of AZD1222.

The sample in question was peripheral blood, obtained 28 days after the second AZD1222 dose. The chain carries TRBV28 and TRBJ1-4, with D unresolved. The TCR was taken from an adult who received the AZD1222 COVID-19 vaccine. CDR3 residues: CASSPQNEKLFF. DNA of the CDR3: TGTGCCAGCAGCCCCCAGAATGAAAAACTGTTTTTT.